A single sample gave rise to the 14 T cell receptor beta chains below, sequenced in a study of blood T cell repertoires in COVID-19. Assay used: immunoSEQ multiplex PCR; TCRdb lists only in-frame clones, some missing. This sample has about 150,000 clones, with 75% to 90% found just once. The specimen was peripheral blood. Source of these receptors: a man in his fifties or sixties with active COVID-19.

The chain joins TRBV7-2 to TRBJ1-5; TRBD1 matches at 11 bases. Looked up from germline, CDR1 is SGHTA and CDR2 is FQGNSA. This CDR3 is 14 amino acids long. V was clipped by 1 base and J by 11 bases; unmatched bases: 4. The CDR3 here is CASSLGAGQGAQHF. The CDR3 DNA is TGTGCCAGCAGCTTAGGAGCGGGACAGGGGGCCCAGCATTTT.

The chain combines TRBV5-6 with TRBJ1-1; maybe TRBD1 (5 bases). The length of the CDR3 is 16 residues. The V gene lost 1 base and the J gene lost 4 bases, with 17 bases spanning the gap. Germline assignment: CDR1 SGHDT and CDR2 YYEEEE. CDR3 region: CASSLNWGPVVTEAFF. The CDR3 DNA is TGTGCCAGCAGCTTGAACTGGGGCCCAGTAGTCACTGAAGCTTTCTTT.

This rearrangement joins TRBV5-1 to TRBJ2-7, with 8 bases that match TRBD1. In germline, CDR1 is SGHRS, CDR2 YFSETQ. This CDR3 region has 15 residues. V trimming: 0 bases; J trimming: 5 bases; junction bases outside the gene matches: 7. CDR3 sequence reads: CASSLAQGASHEQYF. The CDR3 DNA reads as TGCGCCAGCAGCTTGGCTCAGGGGGCTAGTCACGAGCAGTACTTC.

This clone was counted a single time. This rearrangement joins TRBV28 to TRBJ1-1, with a possible D match to TRBD1 (5 bases). The CDR3 runs to 14 residues. In germline, CDR1 is MDHEN, CDR2 SYDVKM. V lost 2 bases to trimming and J lost 2 bases, with 9 bases between them. CDR3 region: CASSLHRPNTEAFF. The CDR3, as DNA: TGTGCCAGCAGTTTACACAGGCCAAACACTGAAGCTTTCTTT.

The chain joins TRBV12-3 or TRBV12-4 to TRBJ1-2; D call uncertain. There are 12 residues in the CDR3. The V and J ends lost 2 bases and 6 bases respectively, with 7 bases between them. In nucleotides, the CDR3 is TGTGCCAGCAGTTTATTATCGGATGGCTACACCTTC. Translation: CASSLLSDGYTF.

To note about this clone: In the same sample, other DNA sequences code for this CDR3. This chain joins TRBV6-5 and TRBJ1-6; 7 bases line up with TRBD1. Germline V CDR1 and CDR2: MNHEY, SVGAGI. This CDR3 spans 12 amino acids. Trimming cost V 5 bases and J 8 bases; bases outside gene matches: 0. The CDR3: CASSTGDSPLHF. As DNA, the CDR3 is TGTGCCAGCAGTACAGGGGATTCACCCCTCCACTTT.

The rearrangement links TRBV9 to TRBJ1-3; weak D call: TRBD1 (5 bases). This CDR3 is 16 amino acids long. Trimming shortened V by 4 bases and J by 0 bases, and 14 bases separated the two germline ends. Germline V gene sequence: CDR1 SGDLS, CDR2 YYNGEE. The CDR3 DNA follows: TGTGCCAGCAGCCCCCCAGGCGGGGGCTCTGGAAACACCATATATTTT. It specifies CASSPPGGGSGNTIYF. Complete variable domain (other parts from reference TRBV9 and TRBJ1-3): DSGVTQTPKHLITATGQRVTLRCSPRSGDLSVYWYQQSLDQGLQFLIQYYNGEERAKGNILERFSAQQFPDLHSELNLSSLELGDSALYFCASSPPGGGSGNTIYFGEGSWLTVV.

The chain couples TRBV15 to TRBJ1-2; 8 nucleotides align to TRBD1. V lost 3 bases, J lost 8 bases, and 5 bases stayed unmatched. This CDR3 is 13 amino acids long. Germline values: CDR1 LNHNV, CDR2 YYDKDF (reference sequence). This CDR3 reads CATSSRTGQGYTF. The CDR3 DNA reads as TGTGCCACCAGCAGTAGGACAGGGCAAGGCTACACCTTC.

This rearrangement joins TRBV11-2 to TRBJ1-1, with 7 bases aligning to TRBD1. The CDR3 is 12 amino acids. The V segment lost 6 bases and the J segment 8 bases; nucleotides outside the gene matches: 6. CDR1 and CDR2 (germline): SGHAT, FQNNGV. The CDR3 loop is CASSQQGTEAFF. DNA for the CDR3: TGTGCCAGCAGTCAACAGGGGACCGAAGCTTTCTTT.

This clone was detected only a few times. The chain joins TRBV19 to TRBJ1-5, with 8 bases fitting TRBD1. CDR1 is LNHDA and CDR2 is SQIVND in the germline V gene (reference sequence). There are 14 residues in the CDR3. V lost 11 bases to trimming and J lost 1 base; unmatched junction nucleotides: 7. The CDR3 DNA follows: TGTGCCGGATCGGACAGGGCCAGCAATCAGCCCCAGCATTTT. Protein: CAGSDRASNQPQHF.

This clone was seen only a few times. J is TRBJ2-3 and V is TRBV7-9, with D perhaps matching TRBD1 (7 bases). CDR1 is SEHNR, CDR2 FQNEAQ, per germline (reference sequence). Trimming removed 6 bases from V and 7 bases from J, with 20 bases in between. The CDR3 length is 15 residues. The chain's CDR3 is CASSSPRRGQNTQYF. The CDR3 DNA reads TGTGCCAGCAGTTCACCAAGGAGGGGGCAAAATACGCAGTATTTT.

The chain joins TRBV5-1 to TRBJ2-1; 9 bases are a match to TRBD2. Germline trimming cut 2 bases from V and 1 base from J; bases unmatched to any gene: 10. Germline CDR1 is SGHRS and CDR2 is YFSETQ. The CDR3 loop spans 18 amino acids. The CDR3 protein is CASSFRRGGRGSYNEQFF. CDR3 coding DNA: TGCGCCAGCAGCTTTCGGCGGGGGGGCCGGGGATCCTACAATGAGCAGTTCTTC.

The chain uses TRBV2 and TRBJ1-5; possibly TRBD1 for D (6 bases). The V end lost 3 bases, the J end lost 15 bases, and 15 bases lay between the germline ends. The CDR3 runs to 12 residues. Looked up from germline, CDR1 is SNHLY and CDR2 is FYNNEI. In nucleotides, the CDR3 is TGTGCCAGCAGTGACGGGGGGCTATCGGGGCATTTT. Its protein is CASSDGGLSGHF.

The chain combines TRBV4-1 with TRBJ1-3; 7 nucleotides line up with TRBD1. This CDR3 is built from 15 residues. Germline CDR1 and CDR2: MGHRA and YSYEKL. The V segment lost 4 bases and the J segment 8 bases; nucleotides outside the gene matches: 11. CDR3 residues: CASSLEGAMRDTIYF. CDR3 coding DNA: TGCGCCAGCAGCCTGGAGGGGGCGATGAGGGACACCATATATTTT.